This T cell receptor beta chain was recovered during a study of identical twins. Findings and caveats of the study: Cross-sectional statistics underpinned the conclusions; the same donors were not followed. The degree of excess twin sharing was weaker in beta out-of-frame sequences. The abundant beta clonotypes from cord blood had fewer insertions, and memory repertoires had none of this.

There are many counts of this clonotype. Antigen unknown. This CDR3 has 13 amino acids. Trimming cost V 4 bases and J 6 bases, with 10 bases left between them. Germline loops: CDR1 LGHNA, CDR2 YNFKEQ. TCRdb reanalysed the 5' RACE reads using MiXCR and keeps one entry per CDR3 protein. The sample gives 200,000 to 300,000 distinct CDR3 sequences, about 10% of which show up once; less than 12% is in the top ten. The sample comprised memory T cells sorted from blood. The genes are TRBV4-2 and TRBJ1-5; D is uncertain. The TCR sequence derives from a man aged 50 to 60 in good health. Written as DNA, the CDR3 is TGTGCCAGCAGCCCCAGAAAGGCTCAGCCCCAGCATTTT. Protein product: CASSPRKAQPQHF.